This T cell receptor (beta chain) emerged from a study of spatial heterogeneity in lung cancer. About the research overall: A consistent excess of beta-chain over alpha-chain sequences was detected. In tumor regions TCR transcript counts correlated strongly with a matched bulk RNA-seq T cell module score. Findings and caveats of the study: Expanded alpha and beta TCR counts within tumors tracked tumor mutation counts.

V was clipped by 0 bases and J by 3 bases, with 3 bases between them. Germline assignment: CDR1 DFQATT and CDR2 SNEGSKA (reference sequence). The CDR3 is 11 amino acids. MiXCR, run by TCRdb on the 5' RACE reads, gives a single entry per CDR3 protein. The sample shows around 7,800 distinct CDR3 sequences, over 8% of them seen only once. The time point denotes: sample taken at primary tumor resection. Samples were obtained from around 72 donors, all untreated early-stage non-small cell lung cancer patients. Unsorted whole RNA samples from tumor, nontumor lung or frozen PBMC were sequenced. This clonotype is deemed medium-sized. Its specificity is unknown.

This clonotype was sampled from a male donor with early-stage non-small cell lung cancer. The V gene is TRBV20-1, the J gene TRBJ2-7; D is unclear. The sequences come from lung tumor tissue, collected at surgery. Here the CDR3 reads CSARDNYEQYF. DNA of the CDR3: TGCAGTGCTAGAGATAACTACGAGCAGTACTTC.